The clone carrying this T cell receptor beta chain was seen ten or more times. Its antigen is not identified. This sample is part of a study of regulatory T cells in long-lasting Graves disease. Study findings and constraints: Accuracy was perhaps lowered by the small sample size. Persistent patients shared more public clonotypes (about 2,700) than new patients (approximately 970). Thyroid tissue went unexamined; only peripheral blood was analyzed.

Time point given: persistent/refractory GD, antithyroid drugs over 5 years with positive TRAb. Making the TCR library involved RNA that had been extracted from PBMCs. The authors built TCR beta libraries using iRepertoire HTBI primers and Arm-PCR of CDR3 regions. Per the original data handling: Gene usage covered approximately 60 TRBV and around 15 TRBJ segments. Via MiXCR, TCRdb re-called the multiplex PCR reads, giving one row per CDR3 protein. TCRdb, not the original authors, processed these V and J calls. The table includes a few hundred thousand distinct CDR3 sequences, roughly 21% detected once. The TCR comes from a female donor with Graves disease. Here the sequenced sample was peripheral blood mononuclear cells (PBMCs), taken when the disease was refractory, from a patient treated with antithyroid drugs.

The CDR3 DNA reads as TGTGCCAGCAGCTTACAGCCGAATCAGCCCCAGCATTTT. Protein product: CASSLQPNQPQHF. The chain has TRBV6-1 and TRBJ1-5; D call uncertain. CDR1 and CDR2 (germline): MNHNS, SASEGT. The CDR3 is made up of 13 amino acids. Deletions cut 6 bases from V and 4 bases from J, with 10 bases between.